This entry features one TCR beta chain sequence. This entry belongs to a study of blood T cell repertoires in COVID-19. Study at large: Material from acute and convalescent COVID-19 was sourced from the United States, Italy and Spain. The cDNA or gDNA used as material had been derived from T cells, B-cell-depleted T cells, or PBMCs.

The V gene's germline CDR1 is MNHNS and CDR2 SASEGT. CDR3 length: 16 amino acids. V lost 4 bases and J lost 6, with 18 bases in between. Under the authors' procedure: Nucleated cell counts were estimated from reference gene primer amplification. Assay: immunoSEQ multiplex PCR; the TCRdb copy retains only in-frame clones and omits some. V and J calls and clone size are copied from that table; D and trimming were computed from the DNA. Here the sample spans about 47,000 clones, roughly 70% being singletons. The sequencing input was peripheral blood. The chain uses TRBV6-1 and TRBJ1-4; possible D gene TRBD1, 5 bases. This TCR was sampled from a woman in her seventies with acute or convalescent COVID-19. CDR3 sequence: CASSVQTAFNYEKLFF. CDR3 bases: TGTGCCAGCAGTGTCCAGACAGCGTTCAACTATGAAAAACTGTTTTTT.